A single sample gave rise to the 23 T cell receptor beta chains below, sequenced in a study of Ad26.COV2.S vaccination and SARS-CoV-2 variants. Libraries were prepared by immunoSEQ multiplex PCR; TCRdb keeps only in-frame clonotypes and omits some of them. The sample lists 300,000 to 350,000 clones; roughly 86% were seen once. The treatment: roughly 19 received Ad26.COV2.S at low or high dose, single or two shots; about 5 received placebo; per-sample allocation not given. On day 63 after the first injection, vaccine and placebo recipients gave samples. This specimen consisted of peripheral blood, obtained in a trial of Ad26.COV2.S vaccine versus placebo. Receptors originate from a person between 18 and 65 years old who received the Ad26.COV2.S COVID-19 vaccine or a placebo.

This sequence joins TRBV3-1 (or the pseudogene TRBV3-2) and TRBJ1-5, with D perhaps TRBD1 (5 bases). Trimming left V 5 bases short and J 5 bases short, with 7 bases between. Germline CDR1 LGHDT, CDR2 YNNKEL (reference sequence). The CDR3 has 12 amino acids. CDR3: CASSSGDQPQHF. DNA for the CDR3: TGTGCCAGCAGCTCGGGGGATCAGCCCCAGCATTTT.

The rearrangement joins TRBV11-2 to TRBJ1-1, with TRBD1 as a possible D gene (5 bases). V was cut by 5 bases and J by 1 base, with 14 bases left in between. This CDR3 region has 15 residues. Germline CDR1 and CDR2: SGHAT and FQNNGV. The CDR3: CASSPRDRRNTEAFF. Written as DNA, the CDR3 is TGTGCCAGCAGCCCCCGGGACCGCCGGAACACTGAAGCTTTCTTT.

The chain carries TRBV7-2 and TRBJ1-2; 7 bases align to TRBD1. CDR3 length: 15 amino acids. The germline V gene encodes CDR1 SGHTA and CDR2 FQGNSA. V gave up 2 bases and J gave up 4 bases; unmatched junction bases: 7. In nucleotides, the CDR3 is TGTGCCAGCAGCTTAAGCCCGGACAGGACCTATGGCTACACCTTC. It encodes CASSLSPDRTYGYTF.

The genes are TRBV2 and TRBJ2-3; D gene ambiguous. The CDR3 contains 12 residues. The germline CDR1 and CDR2 sequences are SNHLY and FYNNEI. With 4 bases removed from V and 4 bases from J, the gap between germline ends came to 6 bases. The CDR3, as DNA: TGTGCCAGCAGTGTATCACCAGATACGCAGTATTTT. Protein product: CASSVSPDTQYF.

The rearrangement links TRBV5-1 to TRBJ2-3, with D perhaps given as TRBD1 or TRBD2 (6 bases each). The V gene lost 1 base and the J gene lost 2 bases, with 14 bases spanning the gap. Germline V gene data show CDR1 as SGHRS and CDR2 as YFSETQ. CDR3 length: 16 residues. Written as DNA, the CDR3 is TGCGCCAGCAGCTTGAGGCCCGGGGGCAACACAGATACGCAGTATTTT. It codes for CASSLRPGGNTDTQYF.

The J gene is TRBJ1-2, the V gene TRBV5-1; weak D call: TRBD1 (5 bases). The V end lost 0 bases, the J end lost 4 bases, and 10 bases lay between the germline ends. The germline V gene has CDR1 SGHRS and CDR2 YFSETQ. This CDR3 has 14 amino acids. The CDR3 sequence: CASSLESGGYGYTF. DNA for the CDR3: TGCGCCAGCAGCTTGGAGTCTGGGGGCTATGGCTACACCTTC.

V is TRBV12-2 and J is TRBJ1-1; no check of the table's D call, TRBD1, against the DNA was made. TRBV12-2 is listed as a pseudogene. The CDR3 is 15 amino acids. The CDR3 bases are TGTGCAAGTCGCTTAGCGGGACAGGGCGCCACTGAAGCTTTCTTT. It is translated as CASRLAGQGATEAFF.

V gene TRBV6-5 combines with J gene TRBJ2-7, with D unresolved. Trimming removed 7 bases from V and 1 base from J, with 11 bases in between. Looked up from germline, CDR1 is MNHEY and CDR2 is SVGAGI. The CDR3 sequence is 13 residues long. CDR3 region: CASTAYPSYEQYF. For the CDR3, the DNA is TGTGCCAGCACTGCCTACCCGTCCTACGAGCAGTACTTC.

The rearrangement joins TRBV10-3 to TRBJ2-3, with TRBD2 matching over 7 bases. The germline CDR1 and CDR2 sequences are ENHRY and SYGVKD. The CDR3 totals 14 residues. Trimming took 0 bases from V and 6 from J; bases not matched to a gene: 3. CDR3 bases: TGTGCCATCAGTGAGTCTTTGCGGGGGGATACGCAGTATTTT. It translates to CAISESLRGDTQYF.

This chain uses TRBV10-3 with TRBJ2-7, with D unresolved. Germline CDR1 ENHRY, CDR2 SYGVKD. This CDR3 is built from 14 residues. Trimming stripped 0 bases from V and 5 bases from J, with 11 bases between. CDR3 region: CAISESSEPHEQYF. Here the CDR3 DNA reads TGTGCCATCAGTGAGTCGAGCGAGCCGCACGAGCAGTACTTC.

Notes on this clone: At one of its ends the junction is not consistent with the germline gene, which may arise from a read error. This chain joins TRBV5-1 and TRBJ1-5; a possible D gene is TRBD1 (6 bases). Germline CDR1 is SGHRS and CDR2 is YFSETQ. This CDR3 has 15 residues. In DNA, the CDR3 is TGCGCCCGCAGCTTGGGGGGGGCTTCCAATCAGCCCCAGCATTTT. The encoded protein is CARSLGGASNQPQHF.

The rearrangement uses TRBV19 and TRBJ2-3; 7 nucleotides match TRBD2. This CDR3 spans 15 amino acids. Germline V gene lookup returns CDR1 LNHDA and CDR2 SQIVND (reference sequence). Trimming at V came to 2 bases and at J to 1 base, leaving 3 bases not matched to a gene. CDR3 sequence: CASSIRDYGTDTQYF. The CDR3 DNA reads TGTGCCAGTAGTATACGGGACTACGGCACAGATACGCAGTATTTT.

This clone was detected a few times. The rearrangement uses TRBV19 and TRBJ1-2, with D perhaps matching TRBD1 (6 bases). The CDR3 runs to 12 residues. Germline V gives CDR1 LNHDA, CDR2 SQIVND (reference sequence). Trimming shortened V by 6 bases and J by 6 bases, and 11 bases separated the two germline ends. The CDR3 reads CASRPRGDGYTF. In nucleotides, the CDR3 is TGTGCCAGTAGACCCAGGGGCGATGGCTACACCTTC.

This chain joins TRBV11-2 and TRBJ1-2; no clear D. Germline V CDR1 and CDR2: SGHAT, FQNNGV. The germline V and J ends were trimmed by 4 bases and 4 bases, with 7 bases remaining between them. This CDR3 is built from 12 residues. The CDR3 DNA follows: TGTGCCAGCAGCTCCGGACGCTATGGCTACACCTTC. It specifies CASSSGRYGYTF.

The chain combines TRBV5-6 with TRBJ2-3; unclear D gene. CDR1 and CDR2 from the germline V gene are SGHDT and YYEEEE. Trimming left V 3 bases short and J 4 bases short, with 9 bases between. The CDR3 contains 13 residues. CDR3 sequence reads: CASSSLRADTQYF. CDR3 nucleotides: TGTGCCAGCAGCTCGCTTAGGGCAGATACGCAGTATTTT.

V gene TRBV20-1 combines with J gene TRBJ2-3, with D possibly matching TRBD1 (5 bases). CDR1 is DFQATT and CDR2 is SNEGSKA in the germline V gene (reference sequence). The CDR3 length is 11 residues. Trimming cost V 4 bases and J 5 bases, with 7 bases left between them. CDR3 sequence reads: CSAMGQDTQYF. In nucleotides, the CDR3 is TGCAGTGCTATGGGGCAAGATACGCAGTATTTT.

The chain combines TRBV6-2 or TRBV6-3 with TRBJ1-5; D not resolved. The germline V gene has CDR1 MNHEY and CDR2 SVGEGT. Trimming stripped 0 bases from V and 4 bases from J, with 7 bases between. CDR3 length equals 14 residues. CDR3 protein: CASSYSSLNQPQHF. The CDR3 DNA follows: TGTGCCAGCAGTTACTCAAGCCTTAATCAGCCCCAGCATTTT.

The V and J genes are TRBV9 and TRBJ2-1; 14 bases match TRBD2. The CDR3 covers 17 residues. Trimming cost V 4 bases and J 10 bases; bases outside gene matches: 13. Germline CDR1 SGDLS, CDR2 YYNGEE. The DNA for the CDR3 is TGTGCCAGCAGCCTTGAAGGTTTGGGACTAGCGGGGGCCGAGCAGTTCTTC. Translating it yields CASSLEGLGLAGAEQFF.

This clone has a count of ten or more. V gene TRBV30 combines with J gene TRBJ1-1, with D perhaps matching TRBD1 (6 bases). The CDR3 is 13 amino acids. The V gene lost 3 bases and the J gene lost 12 bases, with 20 bases spanning the gap. Per germline, CDR1 GTSNPN and CDR2 SVGIG (reference sequence). The CDR3 loop is CAWRTIGGPGTFF. Here the CDR3 DNA reads TGTGCCTGGAGGACCATCGGGGGGCCCGGGACTTTCTTT.

The genes are TRBV6-5 and TRBJ2-7; D may be TRBD1 (6 bases). CDR1 is MNHEY, CDR2 SVGAGI, per germline. There are 14 residues in the CDR3. The V gene lost 4 bases and the J gene lost 5 bases, with 15 bases spanning the gap. DNA for the CDR3: TGTGCCAGCAGTTCAAATACAGGGCCAAACGAGCAGTACTTC. As protein: CASSSNTGPNEQYF.

The CDR3 is CASGFEKETQYF. The CDR3 coding sequence is TGTGCTAGTGGTTTCGAAAAGGAGACCCAGTACTTC. V and J are TRBV12-5 and TRBJ2-5; D gene unclear. This CDR3 spans 12 amino acids. V lost 3 bases to trimming and J lost 5 bases, with 7 bases between them. Germline-derived CDR1 and CDR2 are LGHNT and FRNRAP.

The J gene is TRBJ1-2, the V gene TRBV19; 10 nucleotides agree with TRBD1. Per germline, CDR1 LNHDA and CDR2 SQIVND (reference sequence). The CDR3 is 15 amino acids. After removal of 5 bases from V and 4 bases from J, the junction contained 7 bases not matched to a gene. The chain's CDR3 is CASSPGGQGTYGYTF. For the CDR3, the DNA is TGTGCCAGTAGTCCCGGGGGACAGGGGACCTATGGCTACACCTTC.

The chain is built from TRBV10-3 and TRBJ2-3; D gene ambiguous. Trimming took 2 bases from V and 1 from J, leaving 19 bases between them. The CDR3 is 18 residues long. Germline V CDR1 and CDR2: ENHRY, SYGVKD. CDR3 loop: CAISEKASGPRRTDTQYF. The CDR3 nucleotides read TGTGCCATCAGTGAGAAAGCCTCAGGCCCACGTCGCACAGATACGCAGTATTTT.